This TCR beta chain was recovered during a study of T cells after yellow fever vaccination. Study observations and caveats: Post-booster reappearance was seen for most primary-vaccination clones (around 96% CD4, about 90% CD8).

Remarks on this clonotype: Its antigen is not identified.

Germline CDR1 MDHEN, CDR2 SYDVKM. The length of the CDR3 is 15 residues. The ends lost 5 bases at V and 6 bases at J; junction bases unmatched: 6. 5'RACE template switching added a universal primer site and UMIs to TCR cDNA. Each CDR3 protein gets one entry after TCRdb re-called the 5' RACE reads with MiXCR. This table holds about 630,000 distinct CDR3 sequences, roughly 12% found once. The chain carries TRBV28 and TRBJ1-6; 8 bases match TRBD1. The sample here was PBMCs, taken on the day of the yellow fever booster vaccination. The receptor comes from a man between 25 and 39 years old who received the YFV17D yellow fever vaccine. The CDR3 nucleotides read TGTGCCAGCAGTGGGACAGGTCATACTAATTCACCCCTCCACTTT. It is translated as CASSGTGHTNSPLHF.